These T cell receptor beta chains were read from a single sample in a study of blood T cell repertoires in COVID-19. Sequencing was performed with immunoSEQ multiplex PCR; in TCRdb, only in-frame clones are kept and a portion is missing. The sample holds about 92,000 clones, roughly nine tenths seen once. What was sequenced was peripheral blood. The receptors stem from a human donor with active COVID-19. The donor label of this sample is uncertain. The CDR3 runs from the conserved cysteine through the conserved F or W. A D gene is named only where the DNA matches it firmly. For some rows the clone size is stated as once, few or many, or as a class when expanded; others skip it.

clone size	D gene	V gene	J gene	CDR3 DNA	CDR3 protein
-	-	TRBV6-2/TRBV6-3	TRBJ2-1	TGTGCCAGCAGCACCGCTGACAGGACCTACAATGAGCAGTTCTTC	CASSTADRTYNEQFF
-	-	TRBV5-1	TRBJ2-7	TGCGCCAGCAGCGTACTTACCGGGGAGAAACTGTACTTC	CASSVLTGEKLYF
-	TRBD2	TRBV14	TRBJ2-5	TGTGCCAGCAGCCAAGATCTACCGGGACTAGGGAATGGCGAGACCCAGTACTTC	CASSQDLPGLGNGETQYF
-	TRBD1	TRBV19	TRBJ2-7	TGTGCCAGTAGTTTCCTCGACAGGGTCGACGAGCAGTACTTC	CASSFLDRVDEQYF
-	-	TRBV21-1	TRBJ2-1	TGTGCCAGCAGCAAACGAGGGCTAGCGGGGACGAGCAATGAGCAGTTCTTC	CASSKRGLAGTSNEQFF
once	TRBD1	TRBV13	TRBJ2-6	TGTGCCAGCAGCTTCGGACAGGGGGCTGCTGGGGCCAACGTCCTGACTTTC	CASSFGQGAAGANVLTF
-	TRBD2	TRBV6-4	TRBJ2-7	TGTGCCAGCAGTGTTCAAGCGGGGGACCCTTCCGAGCAGTACTTC	CASSVQAGDPSEQYF
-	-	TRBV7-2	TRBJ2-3	TGTGCCAGCAGCTTAGGGGGCCCAGATACGCAGTATTTT	CASSLGGPDTQYF
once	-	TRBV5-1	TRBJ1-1	TGCGCCAGCAGCTTGGACCTCACACAGGGCAAAGCTTTCTTT	CASSLDLTQGKAFF
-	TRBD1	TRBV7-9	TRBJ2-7	TGTGCCAGCAGCTTAGGAGGGGGCAAGCAGTACTTC	CASSLGGGKQYF
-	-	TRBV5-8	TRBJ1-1	TGTGCCAGCAGCTTGGAGGGGATTAACACTGAAGCTTTCTTT	CASSLEGINTEAFF
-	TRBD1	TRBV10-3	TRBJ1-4	TGTGCCATCAGTGAGACACTCTTACCGGGACAGCAATCCGACGGAGGTGAAAAACTGTTTTTT	CAISETLLPGQQSDGGEKLFF
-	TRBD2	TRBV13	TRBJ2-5	TGTGCCAGCAGGACACTAGCGGGGGGGGCCCCAGAGACCCAGTACTTC	CASRTLAGGAPETQYF
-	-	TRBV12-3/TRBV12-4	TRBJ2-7	TGTGCCAGCAGTTTTGGCCAGGGACTCGAGCAGTACTTC	CASSFGQGLEQYF
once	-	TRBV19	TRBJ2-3	TGTGCCAGTAGTATAGATCCCGGCCAGGCCGTCGATACGCAGTATTTT	CASSIDPGQAVDTQYF
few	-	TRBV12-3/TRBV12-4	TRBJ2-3	TGTGCCAGCAGTTTCGGAGATACGCAGTATTTT	CASSFGDTQYF
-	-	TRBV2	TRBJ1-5	TGTGCCAGCAGTGAACAGGGTAAATCTCAGCCCCAGCATTTT	CASSEQGKSQPQHF
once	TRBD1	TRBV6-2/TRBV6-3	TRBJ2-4	TGTGCCAGCAGTTTCAGGGGGCAGTGGGTCAAAAACATTCAGTACTTC	CASSFRGQWVKNIQYF
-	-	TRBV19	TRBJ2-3	TGTGCCAGTAGTATTTGGGGCCCAGATACGCAGTATTTT	CASSIWGPDTQYF
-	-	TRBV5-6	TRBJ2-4	TGTGCCAGCAGCCGCCTCGCCGGACAGAAAAACATTCAGTACTTC	CASSRLAGQKNIQYF
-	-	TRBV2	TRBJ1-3	TGTGCCAGCAGTGAAGCGGGGGGTCTCTCTGGAAACACCATATATTTT	CASSEAGGLSGNTIYF
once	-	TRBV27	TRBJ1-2	TGTGCCAGCGGCGGACACTACTATGGCTACACCTTC	CASGGHYYGYTF
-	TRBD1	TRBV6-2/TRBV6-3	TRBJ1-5	TGTGCCAGCAGTTACTATGGGACAGGGACTCTTAGCAATCAGCCCCAGCATTTT	CASSYYGTGTLSNQPQHF
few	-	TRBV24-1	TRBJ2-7	TGTGCCACCAGTGGACTTTCCTACGAGCAGTACTTC	CATSGLSYEQYF
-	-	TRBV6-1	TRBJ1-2	TGTGCCAGCAGTGAAGTAACAACCAGAGGTGGCTACACCTTC	CASSEVTTRGGYTF
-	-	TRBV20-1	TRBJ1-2	TGCAGTGCTAGTGGCGGGGTTAACTATGGCTACACCTTC	CSASGGVNYGYTF
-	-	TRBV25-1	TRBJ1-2	TGTGCCAGCAGTGAGTCGGTTAACTATGGCTACACCTTC	CASSESVNYGYTF
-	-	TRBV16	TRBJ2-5	TGTGCCAGCAGCCCCAATGGTGGCGGGGCCACTCAAGAGACCCAGTACTTC	CASSPNGGGATQETQYF
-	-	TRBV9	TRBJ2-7	TGTGCCAGCAGCGCAAGACACCTCTCCTACGAGCAGTACTTC	CASSARHLSYEQYF
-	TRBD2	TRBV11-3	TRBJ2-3	TGTGCCAGCAGCACCGGACTAGCGGGGACCACAGATACGCAGTATTTT	CASSTGLAGTTDTQYF
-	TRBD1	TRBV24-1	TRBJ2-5	TGTGCCACCAGTGCTTGGACAGGGCCAGAGACCCAGTACTTC	CATSAWTGPETQYF
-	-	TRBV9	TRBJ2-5	TGTGCCAGCGCTCTCAGGTCCACGGAGACCCAGTACTTC	CASALRSTETQYF
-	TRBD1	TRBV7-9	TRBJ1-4	TGTGCCAGCAGCTACCCCGGACAGGCGATCAATGAAAAACTGTTTTTT	CASSYPGQAINEKLFF
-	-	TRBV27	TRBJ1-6	TGTGCCAGCAGTTTGGAGGTTAATTCACCCCTCCACTTT	CASSLEVNSPLHF
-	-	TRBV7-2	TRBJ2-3	TGTGCCAGCAGCCCCCCCTGGACTGGTACGGATACGCAGTATTTT	CASSPPWTGTDTQYF
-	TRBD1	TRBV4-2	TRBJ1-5	TGTGCCAGCAGCCAAGACCTAGGGGACAGGGGTCAGCCCCAGCATTTT	CASSQDLGDRGQPQHF
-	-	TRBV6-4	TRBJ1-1	TGTGCCAGCAGTGACACGCCGGGACAACAAGCTTTCTTT	CASSDTPGQQAFF
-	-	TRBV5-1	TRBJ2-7	TGCGCCAGCAGTTTTGGGACACCGGCCTACGAGCAGTACTTC	CASSFGTPAYEQYF
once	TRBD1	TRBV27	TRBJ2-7	TGTGCCAGCAGTTTCGGACAGGAGAACTACGAGCAGTACTTC	CASSFGQENYEQYF
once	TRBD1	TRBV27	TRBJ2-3	TGTGCCAGCAGTTCCGGGACAGGAGGCCTGGATACGCAGTATTTT	CASSSGTGGLDTQYF
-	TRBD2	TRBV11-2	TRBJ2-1	TGTGCCAGCAGCTTAGGGACTAGCGTCTACAATGAGCAGTTCTTC	CASSLGTSVYNEQFF
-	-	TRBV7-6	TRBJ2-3	TGTGCCAGCAGCCCCTTTACAGATACGCAGTATTTT	CASSPFTDTQYF
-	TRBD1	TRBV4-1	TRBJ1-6	TGCGCCAGCAGCCGCACGACAGGGCCACCCCTCCACTTT	CASSRTTGPPLHF
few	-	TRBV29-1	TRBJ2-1	TGCAGCGTTGAGGGGGCGCGGGGGTCGAATGAGCAGTTCTTC	CSVEGARGSNEQFF
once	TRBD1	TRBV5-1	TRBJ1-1	TGCGCCAGCAGCTTAGCAGGGGGCTCTCGGAGCACTGAAGCTTTCTTT	CASSLAGGSRSTEAFF
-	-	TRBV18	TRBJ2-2	TGTGCCAGCTCACCAGGGGAGGACACCGGGGAGCTGTTTTTT	CASSPGEDTGELFF
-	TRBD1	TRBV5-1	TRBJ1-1	TGCGCCAGCAGCATGGGGACAGCGGGGGACACTGAAGCTTTCTTT	CASSMGTAGDTEAFF
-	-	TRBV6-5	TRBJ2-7	TGTGCCAGCAGCCTCCGGGGTATCTACGAGCAGTACTTC	CASSLRGIYEQYF